This entry describes one TCR beta chain. Its antigen is not identified. This sample is drawn from a study of shared clonotypes between healthy human individuals. The protocol was immunoSEQ multiplex PCR, while the TCRdb copy is restricted to in-frame clones and leaves out a portion. The table records some 2,500,000 clones, roughly 92% of them present only once. Deletions cut 2 bases from V and 0 bases from J, with 18 bases between. Germline values: CDR1 SGHRS, CDR2 YFSETQ. There are 18 residues in the CDR3. General study results and limits: Incompleteness in sorted-subset sequencing, despite large depth, was shown by rarefaction. The four-donor shared clonotypes exceeded non-shared clonotypes in generation probability, with non-shared ones scoring lower.

This receptor was taken from a man younger than 35 in good health. Some clones in this sample may be carry-over from other donors' samples. The chain uses TRBV5-1 and TRBJ2-4; D possibly corresponds to TRBD2 (5 bases). Source material: naive CD4+ T cells from PBMCs. Subset of the sample: CD45RA+ positively selected. The CDR3 is CASSFEGYGILAKNIQYF. As DNA, the CDR3 is TGCGCCAGCAGCTTTGAGGGCTACGGAATACTAGCCAAAAACATTCAGTACTTC.